Presented here are 10 T cell receptor beta chains from one specimen sequenced in a study of T-cell memory formation after mild COVID-19. One entry per CDR3 protein, called by TCRdb with MiXCR from the 5' RACE reads. The sample lists a few hundred thousand distinct CDR3 sequences, around 20% occurring once. Sequenced sample: PBMCs or a T cell subset sorted from them (not recorded which). Receptors originate from a man between 18 and 29 years old who had mild COVID-19 (a few samples of this study predate the infection). Cell type and time point are not known.

The genes are TRBV12-3 or TRBV12-4 and TRBJ2-3; 8 bases map to TRBD2. The CDR3 loop spans 14 amino acids. V lost 6 bases and J lost 0; bases outside the gene matches: 2. CDR3 in amino acids: CASRIAGSTDTQYF. CDR3 DNA: TGTGCCAGCAGAATAGCGGGGAGCACAGATACGCAGTATTTT.

The genes are TRBV6-5 and TRBJ1-2; no clear D gene. The CDR3 totals 12 residues. CDR1 and CDR2 from the germline V gene are MNHEY and SVGAGI. The V end was cut by 5 bases, the J end by 5 bases, with 9 bases between. CDR3: CASSRRGYGYTF. The CDR3 DNA reads TGTGCCAGCAGTCGCCGAGGGTATGGCTACACCTTC.

The J gene is TRBJ1-1, the V gene TRBV7-2; D not certain. Germline CDR1 is SGHTA and CDR2 is FQGNSA. The length of the CDR3 is 15 residues. Trimming took 5 bases from V and 0 from J, leaving 13 bases between them. As DNA, the CDR3 is TGTGCCAGCAGCGAACACTCGGGGATGAACACTGAAGCTTTCTTT. Its protein is CASSEHSGMNTEAFF.

This CDR3 reads CSADFSGGVFTDTQYF. In DNA, the CDR3 is TGCAGTGCTGACTTCAGCGGGGGGGTTTTCACAGATACGCAGTATTTT. The chain recombines TRBV20-1 with TRBJ2-3; 10 bases align to TRBD2. Germline values: CDR1 DFQATT, CDR2 SNEGSKA (reference sequence). CDR3 size: 16 residues. V trimming: 5 bases; J trimming: 2 bases; junction bases outside the gene matches: 10.

In this sample, this clonotype turned up many times. The J gene is TRBJ2-1, the V gene TRBV20-1; 9 positions agree with TRBD2. Germline CDR1 reads DFQATT; CDR2 reads SNEGSKA (reference sequence). The trim removed 1 base at V and 2 bases at J, leaving 6 bases unmatched. This CDR3 comprises 16 residues. CDR3 region: CSARGSSGETYNEQFF. In DNA form, the CDR3 reads TGCAGTGCTAGAGGTTCTAGCGGGGAGACCTACAATGAGCAGTTCTTC.

This clonotype was seen only a few times. This chain links TRBV20-1 with TRBJ1-1; D uncertain. V was trimmed by 6 bases and J by 1 base, leaving 15 bases between them. Per germline, CDR1 DFQATT and CDR2 SNEGSKA (reference sequence). CDR3 length: 14 residues. CDR3 residues: CSARHRTGNTEAFF. The CDR3 DNA sequence: TGCAGTGCCAGGCATCGGACCGGGAACACTGAAGCTTTCTTT.

The V and J genes are TRBV20-1 and TRBJ2-3, with D uncertain. The V end lost 0 bases, the J end lost 3 bases, and 10 bases lay between the germline ends. Germline V gene sequence: CDR1 DFQATT, CDR2 SNEGSKA (reference sequence). The CDR3 sequence is 14 residues long. The CDR3, as DNA: TGCAGTGCTAGAGAATTATCCGGGACAGATACGCAGTATTTT. The encoded protein is CSARELSGTDTQYF.

This clonotype was seen many times. The rearrangement uses TRBV7-6 and TRBJ1-1; D ambiguous. Germline V gene sequence: CDR1 SGHVS, CDR2 FNYEAQ. This CDR3 comprises 14 residues. The V and J ends lost 5 bases and 1 base respectively, with 11 bases between them. CDR3 nucleotides: TGTGCCAGCAGCGAAGTCGCGGGGAACACTGAAGCTTTCTTT. This translates into CASSEVAGNTEAFF.

This clonotype occurred a few times. The V and J genes are TRBV7-2 and TRBJ2-3; TRBD2 aligns across 11 bases. Per germline, CDR1 SGHTA and CDR2 FQGNSA. The V and J ends lost 5 bases and 0 bases, in that order; junction bases with no gene match: 7. This CDR3 contains 17 residues. The CDR3 reads CASSLQLAGASTDTQYF. The CDR3, as DNA: TGTGCCAGCAGCCTACAACTAGCGGGGGCCAGCACAGATACGCAGTATTTT.

The genes are TRBV7-6 and TRBJ2-5, with D unclear. Germline CDR1 SGHVS, CDR2 FNYEAQ. V dropped 0 bases and J dropped 5 bases, with 4 bases sitting between them. This CDR3 region has 12 residues. The chain's CDR3 is CASSLASETQYF. CDR3 bases: TGTGCCAGCAGCTTAGCATCCGAGACCCAGTACTTC.